This section outlines one TCR beta chain sequence together with its context. Its antigen is not known. The sample comes from a study of cytomegalovirus exposure and HLA in healthy donors. General study findings and limits: Later analysis associated a missense DCLRE1C variant with TCR beta V- and J-gene trimming.

V shed 0 bases, J shed 2 bases, and the junction held 9 bases outside the gene matches. The CDR3 length is 17 residues. Germline V gives CDR1 SGDLS, CDR2 YYNGEE. Participants comprised healthy donors of bone marrow. The PCR made use of 60 Vbeta and 13 Jbeta primers. TCRdb keeps only in-frame clones here, not all; method: immunoSEQ multiplex PCR. The sample lists about 160,000 clones; 75% to 90% were seen once. The rearrangement links TRBV9 to TRBJ2-7, with 9 positions matching TRBD2. Sequencing used PBMCs. The origin of this receptor is a woman in her 50s in good health and CMV-seropositive. CDR3 loop: CASSVADSGGSPYEQYF. The CDR3 coding sequence is TGTGCCAGCAGCGTAGCTGATAGCGGGGGATCTCCCTACGAGCAGTACTTC.